The 23 T cell receptor beta chains listed next were all sequenced from one sample in a study of Graves' ophthalmopathy and Graves' hyperthyroidism. For repertoire sequencing, the TCR beta CDR3 regions were amplified from RNA transcripts. The first round was an RT-PCR with HTBI primers, and the second round was a multiplex PCR. TCRdb re-called the multiplex PCR reads through MiXCR, storing one row per CDR3 protein. In the table there are roughly 380,000 distinct CDR3 sequences, less than 20% of which are singletons. The sample comprised peripheral blood. All receptors derive from a woman aged 18-35 years with stable Graves' hyperthyroidism.

In its sample, this clonotype was seen many times. A read error may produce the germline difference seen at one junction end. The chain couples TRBV2 to TRBJ1-5, with D hard to call. CDR3 size: 14 residues. The germline V gene encodes CDR1 SNHLY and CDR2 FYNNEI. The CDR3 DNA reads as TGTGCCAGCAGAGGACCTGGGGATAATCACCCCCAGCATTTT. Amino acid sequence: CASRGPGDNHPQHF.

This clonotype occurred many times. The J gene is TRBJ2-1, the V gene TRBV15; D call uncertain. Germline V CDR1 and CDR2: LNHNV, YYDKDF (reference sequence). Trimming pared 5 bases from V and 6 bases from J, leaving 11 bases between. CDR3 length: 13 residues. The DNA of the CDR3 is TGTGCCACCAGCCTTTGGGCCACCAATGAGCAGTTCTTC. It specifies CATSLWATNEQFF.

The table lists this clonotype with many counts. The chain couples TRBV6-1 to TRBJ2-2; 10 positions agree with TRBD1. The CDR3 has 13 amino acids. J lost 5 bases, V lost 9 bases, and 3 bases had no gene match. Per the germline V gene, CDR1 is MNHNS and CDR2 is SASEGT. The CDR3 loop is CASEGQGTGELFF. The CDR3 nucleotides read TGTGCCAGTGAGGGACAGGGGACCGGGGAGCTGTTTTTT.

The V call is TRBV19, the J call TRBJ1-1; maybe TRBD1 (6 bases). Deletions cut 0 bases from V and 2 bases from J, with 16 bases between. CDR3 size: 17 residues. Germline lookup yields CDR1 LNHDA and CDR2 SQIVND (reference sequence). The CDR3 coding sequence is TGTGCCAGTAGTATAGATCGGAGGGGGGCCGCCAACACTGAAGCTTTCTTT. This sequence encodes CASSIDRRGAANTEAFF.

This clonotype was detected ten times or more. The genes are TRBV6-5 and TRBJ2-7; 9 bases align to TRBD1. CDR1 and CDR2 (germline): MNHEY, SVGAGI. The CDR3 is 15 residues long. The junction had 6 bases not matched to a gene; V was cut back by 2 bases and J by 4 bases. CDR3 sequence (DNA): TGTGCCAGCAGTTACGCCGGGACAGGGTTATACGAGCAGTACTTC. It is translated as CASSYAGTGLYEQYF.

This clonotype was observed at least ten times. A read error may account for a junction end that differs from germline. The J gene is TRBJ2-7, the V gene TRBV7-9, with 7 bases that match TRBD1. Germline CDR1 SEHNR, CDR2 FQNEAQ (reference sequence). The CDR3 is made up of 13 amino acids. CDR3 region: CASSYGTVNERYF. CDR3 DNA sequence: TGTGCCAGCAGCTACGGGACAGTCAACGAGCGGTACTTC.

This clonotype was seen repeatedly, ten times or more. This chain links TRBV5-1 with TRBJ2-7, with D unclear. The CDR3 loop spans 14 amino acids. From germline, CDR1 is SGHRS and CDR2 YFSETQ. V was clipped by 4 bases and J by 2 bases, with 13 bases between them. The CDR3 nucleotides read TGCGCCAGCAGCCCCGACGTCAACACCTACGAGCAGTACTTC. Its translation: CASSPDVNTYEQYF.

This clonotype occurred a few times. The chain recombines TRBV11-2 with TRBJ2-2; 7 bases agree with TRBD1. The CDR3 sequence is 16 residues long. Germline V gives CDR1 SGHAT, CDR2 FQNNGV. V gave up 3 bases and J gave up 1 base; unmatched junction bases: 5. DNA of the CDR3: TGTGCCAGCAGCTTCGGACAGGTTAGGAACACCGGGGAGCTGTTTTTT. This codes for CASSFGQVRNTGELFF.

This clonotype was detected ten times or more. The chain recombines TRBV29-1 with TRBJ2-5, with D unclear. The CDR3 loop spans 11 amino acids. Trimming removed 0 bases from V and 4 bases from J, with 3 bases in between. Germline CDR1 reads SQVTM; CDR2 reads ANQGSEA. CDR3 region: CSVEDRETQYF. The CDR3 DNA sequence: TGCAGCGTTGAAGATCGAGAGACCCAGTACTTC.

Ten or more counts support this clonotype. The chain carries TRBV7-9 and TRBJ1-1; D remains ambiguous. Germline V gene sequence: CDR1 SEHNR, CDR2 FQNEAQ (reference sequence). Between the trimmed V and J ends, which lost 5 bases and 4 bases, there was a span of 8 bases. The CDR3 extends over 12 amino acids. The CDR3 bases are TGTGCCAGCAGCCTTGATGTCACTGAAGCTTTCTTT. Encoded protein: CASSLDVTEAFF.

This clonotype has at least ten counts. This chain uses TRBV29-1 with TRBJ1-1; D is possibly TRBD1 (5 bases). The CDR3 spans 13 residues. CDR1 and CDR2 (germline): SQVTM, ANQGSEA. With 7 bases removed from V and 1 base from J, the gap between germline ends came to 13 bases. The CDR3 DNA reads as TGCAGCGGGACAAACGACAGGAACACTGAAGCTTTCTTT. It specifies CSGTNDRNTEAFF.

The V call is TRBV18, the J call TRBJ2-5; 10 bases agree with TRBD1. The junction had 2 bases not matched to a gene; V was cut back by 0 bases and J by 4 bases. Germline CDR1 KGHSH, CDR2 LQKENI. This CDR3 has 15 residues. The CDR3 DNA is TGTGCCAGCTCACCACCTGGGGACAGGGGAGAGACCCAGTACTTC. Protein product: CASSPPGDRGETQYF.

This clonotype was seen more than once but under ten times. The V and J genes are TRBV2 and TRBJ2-7, with D maybe TRBD1 (6 bases). Germline V gene lookup returns CDR1 SNHLY and CDR2 FYNNEI. Trimming pared 2 bases from V and 2 bases from J, leaving 16 bases between. This CDR3 is 16 amino acids long. CDR3 residues: CASSEREGRGAYEQYF. The CDR3, as DNA: TGTGCCAGCAGTGAACGGGAAGGCAGGGGCGCCTACGAGCAGTACTTC.

Ten or more counts support this clonotype. The V call is TRBV12-3 or TRBV12-4, the J call TRBJ1-2; D unclear. Trimming took off 4 bases at V and 4 bases at J, with 13 bases between the two ends. The CDR3 runs 14 residues. CDR3 sequence: CASSSKLKGYGYTF. The CDR3 DNA follows: TGTGCCAGCAGTTCTAAATTAAAGGGCTATGGCTACACCTTC.

The V and J genes are TRBV19 and TRBJ1-1; 8 nucleotides line up with TRBD1. Germline V gene data show CDR1 as LNHDA and CDR2 as SQIVND (reference sequence). The CDR3 runs 16 residues. The ends lost 0 bases at V and 1 base at J; junction bases unmatched: 4. CDR3 amino acids: CASSIDGGTGNTEAFF. In nucleotides, the CDR3 is TGTGCCAGTAGTATAGATGGGGGGACAGGGAACACTGAAGCTTTCTTT.

J is TRBJ1-1 and V is TRBV6-1; D gene ambiguous. The CDR3 is 11 residues long. V was shortened by 3 bases and J by 11 bases, with 10 bases between the two germline ends. Germline V gene lookup returns CDR1 MNHNS and CDR2 SASEGT. CDR3 region: CASSDGLKAFF. The DNA for the CDR3 is TGTGCCAGCAGTGATGGACTGAAGGCTTTCTTT.

This clonotype was picked up many times. The chain links TRBV7-9 to TRBJ1-1; 9 bases align to TRBD1. This CDR3 spans 14 amino acids. With 4 bases clipped from V and 9 bases from J, the junction kept 9 bases outside the gene matches. CDR1 SEHNR and CDR2 FQNEAQ come from the germline V gene (reference sequence). CDR3: CASSSRTGEPKAFF. The CDR3 nucleotides read TGTGCCAGCAGCTCGCGGACAGGGGAGCCTAAAGCTTTCTTT.

This clonotype was counted at least ten times. The J gene is TRBJ1-5, the V gene TRBV11-2; D is undetermined. The CDR3 consists of 14 residues. The V end lost 3 bases, the J end lost 0 bases, and 6 bases lay between the germline ends. Looked up from germline, CDR1 is SGHAT and CDR2 is FQNNGV. The CDR3 loop reads CASSFDNSNQPQHF. CDR3 nucleotide sequence: TGTGCCAGCAGCTTTGACAATAGCAATCAGCCCCAGCATTTT. The whole variable domain, remainder taken from reference TRBV11-2 and TRBJ1-5, is EAGVAQSPRYKIIEKRQSVAFWCNPISGHATLYWYQQILGQGPKLLIQFQNNGVVDDSQLPKDRFSAERLKGVDSTLKIQPAKLEDSAVYLCASSFDNSNQPQHFGDGTRLSIL.

There are many counts of this clonotype. The chain combines TRBV6-1 with TRBJ2-5, with TRBD2 matching over 8 bases. CDR1 MNHNS and CDR2 SASEGT come from the germline V gene. CDR3 size: 15 residues. Trimming cost V 6 bases and J 1 base; bases outside gene matches: 7. CDR3 DNA: TGTGCCAGCAGCTCTCCGGGGGGGGCCCAAGAGACCCAGTACTTC. Its translation: CASSSPGGAQETQYF.

This clonotype was found a few times. A much larger clone differs from this one at a single base, so this may be a read error. The genes are TRBV11-2 and TRBJ2-5; 8 nucleotides agree with TRBD2. The CDR3 is made up of 15 amino acids. Germline assignment: CDR1 SGHAT and CDR2 FQNNGV. CDR3 DNA: TGTGCCAGCAGCTTACCGGGGGGGCCGGGGGAGACCCAGGACTTC. Translated: CASSLPGGPGETQDF.

This chain uses TRBV6-2 or TRBV6-3 with TRBJ2-5; 9 nucleotides align to TRBD2. The CDR3 has 16 amino acids. The junction had 8 bases not matched to a gene; V was cut back by 2 bases and J by 4 bases. The germline V gene has CDR1 MNHEY and CDR2 SVGEGT. The CDR3 reads CASSYEGGRAGETQYF. CDR3 nucleotides: TGTGCCAGCAGTTACGAGGGCGGGAGGGCAGGAGAGACCCAGTACTTC.

This clonotype was found a few times. This clone may be a read error of a much larger clone one base away. Since no conserved phenylalanine or tryptophan closes the CDR3, a read error is the likely cause. The rearrangement uses TRBV27 and TRBJ1-1; D perhaps matches TRBD1 (5 bases). Germline loops: CDR1 MNHEY, CDR2 SMNVEV (reference sequence). Trimming shortened V by 4 bases and J by 4 bases, and 13 bases separated the two germline ends. The CDR3 runs 14 residues. The CDR3 region is CASSSRVFGTEAFS. CDR3 DNA sequence: TGTGCCAGCAGTTCCAGGGTGTTTGGCACTGAAGCTTTCTCT.

The chain has TRBV2 and TRBJ1-1, with a possible D match to TRBD1 (5 bases). This CDR3 comprises 11 residues. V was pared by 10 bases and J by 8 bases, with 14 bases between. CDR1 SNHLY and CDR2 FYNNEI come from the germline V gene. The CDR3 here is CATNGGLEAFF. Written as DNA, the CDR3 is TGTGCCACCAATGGGGGTCTGGAAGCTTTCTTT. Combining the CDR3 with reference TRBV2 and TRBJ1-1 gives the whole variable domain EPEVTQTPSHQVTQMGQEVILRCVPISNHLYFYWYRQILGQKVEFLVSFYNNEISEKSEIFDDQFSVERPDGSNFTLKIRSTKLEDSAMYFCATNGGLEAFFGQGTRLTVV.